This passage covers 23 T cell receptor beta chains from one sample sequenced in a study of regulatory T cells in long-lasting Graves disease. Through Arm-PCR of CDR3 regions and iRepertoire HTBI primers, TCR beta libraries were built. TCRdb processed the multiplex PCR reads anew with MiXCR; each CDR3 protein has one entry. Here the sample spans around 510,000 distinct CDR3 sequences, roughly 20% being singletons. Specified time point: persistent/refractory GD, antithyroid drugs over 5 years with positive TRAb. With RNA extracted from PBMCs as input, the TCR library was made. This sample comprised peripheral blood mononuclear cells (PBMCs), obtained when the disease was refractory, from a patient treated with antithyroid drugs. The origin of the receptors is a female donor with Graves disease.

This clonotype was detected many times. V and J are TRBV11-2 and TRBJ2-5; possibly TRBD1 or TRBD2 for D (5 bases each). V lost 1 base, J lost 5 bases, and 14 bases lay in between. This CDR3 has 15 amino acids. Germline loops: CDR1 SGHAT, CDR2 FQNNGV. CDR3 sequence: CASSLAQGVIETQYF. Written as DNA, the CDR3 is TGTGCCAGCAGCTTAGCTCAGGGAGTGATCGAGACCCAGTACTTC.

This clonotype was detected once. This chain uses TRBV5-1 with TRBJ2-1, with D maybe TRBD1 (5 bases). CDR1 is SGHRS, CDR2 YFSETQ, per germline. V was clipped by 3 bases and J by 4 bases, with 11 bases between them. The CDR3 sequence is 14 residues long. The CDR3 nucleotides are TGCGCCAGCAGCTGGAGAAGGGGTTACAATGAGCAGTTCTTC. It translates to CASSWRRGYNEQFF.

The chain uses TRBV15 and TRBJ1-2; 9 nucleotides agree with TRBD1. Germline loops: CDR1 LNHNV, CDR2 YYDKDF (reference sequence). This CDR3 region has 17 residues. V gave up 3 bases and J gave up 5 bases; unmatched junction bases: 13. CDR3 sequence (DNA): TGTGCCACCAGCAGTGTTCCGGGACAGGGTAATCCTTATGGCTACACCTTC. It yields the protein CATSSVPGQGNPYGYTF.

The rearrangement links TRBV5-1 to TRBJ2-3, with 9 positions matching TRBD2. CDR1 and CDR2 (germline): SGHRS, YFSETQ. After removal of 4 bases from V and 1 base from J, the junction contained 7 bases not matched to a gene. The CDR3 is 16 residues long. CDR3 DNA: TGCGCCAGCAGCCCACAGACTAGCGGACGCACAGATACGCAGTATTTT. It translates to CASSPQTSGRTDTQYF.

This clonotype has a single count. This chain joins TRBV20-1 and TRBJ1-4, with 9 bases fitting TRBD1. CDR3 length: 14 residues. Germline CDR1 reads DFQATT; CDR2 reads SNEGSKA (reference sequence). The trim removed 5 bases at V and 8 bases at J, leaving 9 bases unmatched. Here the CDR3 reads CSAGETGGDEKLFF. The CDR3 DNA reads TGCAGTGCTGGGGAGACAGGGGGTGACGAAAAACTGTTTTTT.

This clonotype appeared many times. The chain links TRBV7-2 to TRBJ2-4, with D unresolved. V was cut by 1 base and J by 8 bases, with 12 bases left in between. CDR1 is SGHTA, CDR2 FQGNSA, per germline. The CDR3 sequence is 14 residues long. This CDR3 reads CASSLVSHLDIQYF. The CDR3 nucleotides read TGTGCCAGCAGCTTAGTTTCTCACCTGGACATTCAGTACTTC. The entire variable domain, with the rest obtained from reference TRBV7-2 and TRBJ2-4, is as follows: GAGVSQSPSNKVTEKGKDVELRCDPISGHTALYWYRQSLGQGLEFLIYFQGNSAPDKSGLPSDRFSAERTGGSVSTLTIQRTQQEDSAVYLCASSLVSHLDIQYFGAGTRLSVL.

DNA for the CDR3: TGTGCCAGTAGGGGGCTCGACATGGGGACGGGGGAGCAGTACTTC. Protein: CASRGLDMGTGEQYF. The chain is built from TRBV19 and TRBJ2-7; D is possibly TRBD1 or TRBD2 (5 bases each). Trimming removed 6 bases at V and 7 bases at J, with 22 bases between. The CDR3 consists of 15 residues. Germline V gene data show CDR1 as LNHDA and CDR2 as SQIVND (reference sequence).

This clonotype was observed many times. The chain carries TRBV6-1 and TRBJ2-5, with TRBD2 identical over 7 bases. The germline V gene encodes CDR1 MNHNS and CDR2 SASEGT. The junction had 11 bases not matched to a gene; V was cut back by 8 bases and J by 5 bases. The CDR3 contains 14 residues. The DNA for the CDR3 is TGTGCCAGCGGTCATCCCGGGGGGTGGGAGACCCAGTACTTC. It yields the protein CASGHPGGWETQYF.

The rearrangement uses TRBV6-5 and TRBJ2-7; D is unclear. Germline CDR1 reads MNHEY; CDR2 reads SVGAGI. Trimming removed 0 bases at V and 2 bases at J, with 8 bases between. This CDR3 region has 14 residues. The CDR3 here is CASSYSVFPYEQYF. CDR3 in DNA: TGTGCCAGCAGTTACTCCGTGTTCCCCTACGAGCAGTACTTC.

The genes are TRBV9 and TRBJ1-3; D not certain. Germline CDR1 SGDLS, CDR2 YYNGEE. This CDR3 comprises 14 residues. Trimming stripped 0 bases from V and 5 bases from J, with 9 bases between. The DNA of the CDR3 is TGTGCCAGCAGCGTAGAGGGTGGGCGAAACACCATATATTTT. Translated, it gives CASSVEGGRNTIYF.

The J gene is TRBJ2-1, the V gene TRBV27; possibly TRBD1 for D (6 bases). The CDR3 has 14 amino acids. Trimming took 5 bases from V and 9 from J, leaving 17 bases between them. The germline CDR1 and CDR2 sequences are MNHEY and SMNVEV (reference sequence). In nucleotides, the CDR3 is TGTGCCAGCAGTCCGGGCGTACAGGGTCGTGAGCAGTTCTTC. Encoded protein: CASSPGVQGREQFF.

This clonotype occurred many times. The gene calls are TRBV6-2 or TRBV6-3 and TRBJ2-7, with D perhaps TRBD1 (5 bases). The CDR3 sequence is 13 residues long. Deletions cut 5 bases from V and 3 bases from J, with 11 bases between. Germline lookup yields CDR1 MNHEY and CDR2 SVGEGT. CDR3 sequence: CASSDWTNYEQYF. The CDR3 DNA follows: TGTGCCAGCAGTGACTGGACAAACTACGAGCAGTACTTC.

This clonotype was detected ten times or more. The rearrangement links TRBV2 to TRBJ1-2; no definite D call. Trimming took 4 bases from V and 7 from J, leaving 13 bases between them. The germline V gene has CDR1 SNHLY and CDR2 FYNNEI. This CDR3 is 13 amino acids long. This chain's CDR3 is CASSVSPRGGYTF. In nucleotides, the CDR3 is TGTGCCAGCAGTGTTAGCCCCAGAGGTGGCTACACCTTC. The entire variable domain, with the rest obtained from reference TRBV2 and TRBJ1-2, is as follows: EPEVTQTPSHQVTQMGQEVILRCVPISNHLYFYWYRQILGQKVEFLVSFYNNEISEKSEIFDDQFSVERPDGSNFTLKIRSTKLEDSAMYFCASSVSPRGGYTFGSGTRLTVV.

This clonotype was counted at least ten times. V usage is TRBV28 and J usage is TRBJ2-7; D gene uncertain. The V gene's germline CDR1 is MDHEN and CDR2 SYDVKM. The CDR3 is 13 residues long. V was trimmed by 6 bases and J by 3 bases, leaving 12 bases between them. The CDR3 DNA reads as TGTGCCAGCAGCCGATACACCCACTACGAGCAGTACTTC. This sequence encodes CASSRYTHYEQYF.

This clonotype was observed a handful of times. The chain joins TRBV10-3 to TRBJ1-4; D is perhaps TRBD1 (5 bases). Germline-derived CDR1 and CDR2 are ENHRY and SYGVKD. This CDR3 region has 14 residues. V was clipped by 2 bases and J by 3 bases, with 7 bases between them. The CDR3 loop reads CAISEVQANEKLFF. CDR3 coding DNA: TGTGCCATCAGTGAGGTACAGGCTAATGAAAAACTGTTTTTT.

This chain uses TRBV6-1 with TRBJ2-7, with a tentative D call TRBD1 (5 bases). V dropped 6 bases and J dropped 5 bases, with 14 bases sitting between them. The length of the CDR3 is 13 residues. From germline, CDR1 is MNHNS and CDR2 SASEGT. This chain's CDR3 is CASSPLTRDEQYF. The CDR3 DNA sequence: TGTGCCAGCAGCCCCTTAACCAGGGACGAGCAGTACTTC.

This chain joins TRBV20-1 and TRBJ2-7; D gene unclear. Germline V gene sequence: CDR1 DFQATT, CDR2 SNEGSKA (reference sequence). The ends were cut back, 1 base at V and 2 bases at J, with 9 bases in the middle. The CDR3 has 13 amino acids. CDR3 nucleotides: TGCAGTGCTAGAGTTCCAAGAACCTACGAGCAGTACTTC. Protein sequence: CSARVPRTYEQYF.

The sample holds a few counts of this clonotype. The rearrangement uses TRBV18 and TRBJ1-6; 9 bases are shared with TRBD1. This CDR3 region has 14 residues. V shed 3 bases, J shed 8 bases, and the junction held 2 bases outside the gene matches. The germline V gene encodes CDR1 KGHSH and CDR2 LQKENI. CDR3 amino acids: CASSPRQGDSPLHF. CDR3 in DNA: TGTGCCAGCTCACCTCGACAGGGGGATTCACCCCTCCACTTT.

This sequence joins TRBV2 and TRBJ2-5; tentative D call: TRBD2 (7 bases). The CDR3 is 13 residues long. The germline gives CDR1 SNHLY, CDR2 FYNNEI. The V gene lost 9 bases and the J gene lost 1 base, with 12 bases spanning the gap. CDR3 nucleotide sequence: TGTGCCAGTGGGGGGGCCGCCCAAGAGACCCAGTACTTC. Encoded protein: CASGGAAQETQYF. The variable domain in full, with the rest retrieved from reference TRBV2 and TRBJ2-5, is EPEVTQTPSHQVTQMGQEVILRCVPISNHLYFYWYRQILGQKVEFLVSFYNNEISEKSEIFDDQFSVERPDGSNFTLKIRSTKLEDSAMYFCASGGAAQETQYFGPGTRLLVL.

This clonotype was observed many times. CDR3 sequence reads: CASSKPGLAFSSSYEQYF. The CDR3 DNA sequence: TGTGCCAGCAGCAAACCGGGACTAGCGTTTTCTAGCTCCTACGAGCAGTACTTC. The chain links TRBV28 to TRBJ2-7; 10 positions match TRBD2. Trimming at V came to 6 bases and at J to 0 bases, leaving 14 bases not matched to a gene. The CDR3 is 18 residues long. The germline gives CDR1 MDHEN, CDR2 SYDVKM.

J is TRBJ2-5 and V is TRBV7-2; TRBD1 matches at 10 bases. This CDR3 has 16 residues. V lost 1 base to trimming and J lost 9 bases; unmatched junction nucleotides: 11. Germline CDR1 reads SGHTA; CDR2 reads FQGNSA. The CDR3 DNA follows: TGTGCCAGCAGCTTAGAGCCGCCGGGACAGGGGTCGGCCCAGTACTTC. Translating it yields CASSLEPPGQGSAQYF. The full variable domain, completed using reference TRBV7-2 and TRBJ2-5, is GAGVSQSPSNKVTEKGKDVELRCDPISGHTALYWYRQSLGQGLEFLIYFQGNSAPDKSGLPSDRFSAERTGGSVSTLTIQRTQQEDSAVYLCASSLEPPGQGSAQYFGPGTRLLVL.

The chain has TRBV6-5 and TRBJ1-2; 9 bases align to TRBD1. Looked up from germline, CDR1 is MNHEY and CDR2 is SVGAGI. This CDR3 comprises 15 residues. V lost 4 bases to trimming and J lost 2 bases; unmatched junction nucleotides: 5. The CDR3 DNA sequence: TGTGCCAGCAGTTTTTACGGGACAGGGAACTATGGCTACACCTTC. It translates to CASSFYGTGNYGYTF.

The rearrangement joins TRBV7-3 to TRBJ2-1; D is undetermined. Germline values: CDR1 SGHTA, CDR2 FQGTGA. The CDR3 length is 15 residues. Trimming removed 2 bases at V and 5 bases at J, with 13 bases between. The CDR3 region has the DNA TGTGCCAGCAGCTTAGGGCTAGGCGCTCACAATGAGCAGTTCTTC. It is translated as CASSLGLGAHNEQFF.